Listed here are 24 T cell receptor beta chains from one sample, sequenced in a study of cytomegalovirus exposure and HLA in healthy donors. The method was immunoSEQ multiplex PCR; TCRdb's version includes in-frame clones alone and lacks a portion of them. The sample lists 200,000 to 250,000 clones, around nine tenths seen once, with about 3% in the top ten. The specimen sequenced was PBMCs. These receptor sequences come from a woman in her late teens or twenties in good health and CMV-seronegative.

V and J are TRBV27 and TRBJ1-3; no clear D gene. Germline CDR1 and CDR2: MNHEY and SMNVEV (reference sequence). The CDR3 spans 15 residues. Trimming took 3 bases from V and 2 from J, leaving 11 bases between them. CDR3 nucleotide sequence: TGTGCCAGCAGTTTTAGAGGGAGCCCTGGAAACACCATATATTTT. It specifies CASSFRGSPGNTIYF.

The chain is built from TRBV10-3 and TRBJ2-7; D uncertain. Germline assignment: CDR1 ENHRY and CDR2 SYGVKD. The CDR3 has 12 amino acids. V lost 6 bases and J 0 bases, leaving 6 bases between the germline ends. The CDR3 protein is CAISASSYEQYF. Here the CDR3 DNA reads TGTGCCATCAGCGCTAGCTCCTACGAGCAGTACTTC.

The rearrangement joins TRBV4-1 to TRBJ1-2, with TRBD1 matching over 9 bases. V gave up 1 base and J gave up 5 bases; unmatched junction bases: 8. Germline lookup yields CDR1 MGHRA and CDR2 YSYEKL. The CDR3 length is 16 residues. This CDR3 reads CASSQGGSDRGYGYTF. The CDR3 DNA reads TGCGCCAGCAGCCAAGGAGGGTCGGACAGGGGATATGGCTACACCTTC.

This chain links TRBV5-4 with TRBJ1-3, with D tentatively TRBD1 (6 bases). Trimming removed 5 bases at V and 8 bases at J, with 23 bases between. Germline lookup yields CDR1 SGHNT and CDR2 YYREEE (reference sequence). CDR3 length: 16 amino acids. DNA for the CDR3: TGTGCCAGCAGTCCAACAGGGAGAGGGCGCCGAGACACCATATATTTT. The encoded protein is CASSPTGRGRRDTIYF.

CDR3 DNA sequence: TGTGCCAGCGCTGGGACACGCAATCAGCCCCAGCATTTT. Its translation is CASAGTRNQPQHF. This sequence joins TRBV6-1 and TRBJ1-5, with D possibly matching TRBD1 (6 bases). The V gene's germline CDR1 is MNHNS and CDR2 SASEGT. The CDR3 extends over 13 amino acids. Trimming removed 8 bases from V and 2 bases from J, with 10 bases in between.

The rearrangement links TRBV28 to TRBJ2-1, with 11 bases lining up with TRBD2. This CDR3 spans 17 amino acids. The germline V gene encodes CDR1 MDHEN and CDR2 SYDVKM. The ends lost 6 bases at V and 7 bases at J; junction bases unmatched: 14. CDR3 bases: TGTGCCAGCAGCTCCCCCCTTATAGCGGGAGGGAGGAATGAGCAGTTCTTC. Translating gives CASSSPLIAGGRNEQFF.

In DNA form, the CDR3 reads TGCGCCAGCAGCCAAGATATCGCGGGAGGGGATGAGCAGTTCTTC. It yields the protein CASSQDIAGGDEQFF. The rearrangement links TRBV4-3 to TRBJ2-1; 9 positions agree with TRBD2. The V segment lost 0 bases and the J segment 8 bases; nucleotides outside the gene matches: 5. Per germline, CDR1 LGHNA and CDR2 YSLEER. The CDR3 is 15 residues long.

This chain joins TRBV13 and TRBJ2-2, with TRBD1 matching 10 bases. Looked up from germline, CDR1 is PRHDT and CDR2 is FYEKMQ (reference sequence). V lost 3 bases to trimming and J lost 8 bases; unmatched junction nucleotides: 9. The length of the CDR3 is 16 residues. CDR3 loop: CASSLGQGSNGGELFF. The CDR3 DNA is TGTGCCAGCAGCTTGGGACAGGGGTCTAACGGTGGGGAGCTGTTTTTT.

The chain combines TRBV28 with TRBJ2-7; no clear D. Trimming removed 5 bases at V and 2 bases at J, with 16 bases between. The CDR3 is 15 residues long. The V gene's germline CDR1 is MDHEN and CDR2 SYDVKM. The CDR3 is CASSPRKLKAYEQYF. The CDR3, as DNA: TGTGCCAGCAGTCCCCGAAAACTTAAAGCCTACGAGCAGTACTTC.

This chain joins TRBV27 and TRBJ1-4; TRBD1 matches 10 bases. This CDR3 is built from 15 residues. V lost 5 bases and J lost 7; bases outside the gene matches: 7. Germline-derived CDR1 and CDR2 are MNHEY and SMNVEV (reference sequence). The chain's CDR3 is CASSHLTGGPEKLFF. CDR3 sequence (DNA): TGTGCCAGCAGTCACCTGACAGGGGGCCCTGAAAAACTGTTTTTT.

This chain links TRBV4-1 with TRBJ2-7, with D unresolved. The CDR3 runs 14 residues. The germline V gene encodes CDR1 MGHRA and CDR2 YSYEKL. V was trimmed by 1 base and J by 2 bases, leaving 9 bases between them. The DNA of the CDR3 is TGCGCCAGCAGCCAAGGTGCTAGTACCTACGAGCAGTACTTC. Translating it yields CASSQGASTYEQYF.

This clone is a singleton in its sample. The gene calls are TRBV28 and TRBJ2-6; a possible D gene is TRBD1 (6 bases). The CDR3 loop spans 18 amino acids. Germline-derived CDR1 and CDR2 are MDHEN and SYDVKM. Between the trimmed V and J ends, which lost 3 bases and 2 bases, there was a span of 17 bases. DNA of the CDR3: TGTGCCAGCAGTTTCAGTCAGGGGCGGGTCGCTGGGGCCAACGTCCTGACTTTC. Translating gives CASSFSQGRVAGANVLTF.

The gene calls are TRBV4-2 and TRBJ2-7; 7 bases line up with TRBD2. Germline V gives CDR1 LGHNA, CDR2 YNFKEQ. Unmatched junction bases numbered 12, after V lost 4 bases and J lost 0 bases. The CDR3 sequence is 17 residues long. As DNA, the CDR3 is TGTGCCAGCAGCCCCCAGCCCACGTCGGGAGGCTCCTACGAGCAGTACTTC. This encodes CASSPQPTSGGSYEQYF.

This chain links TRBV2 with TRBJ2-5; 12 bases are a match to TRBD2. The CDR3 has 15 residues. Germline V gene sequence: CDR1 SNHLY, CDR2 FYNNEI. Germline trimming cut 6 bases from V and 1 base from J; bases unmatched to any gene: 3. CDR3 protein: CASRSGLAGQETQYF. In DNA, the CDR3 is TGTGCCAGCAGGTCGGGACTAGCGGGCCAAGAGACCCAGTACTTC.

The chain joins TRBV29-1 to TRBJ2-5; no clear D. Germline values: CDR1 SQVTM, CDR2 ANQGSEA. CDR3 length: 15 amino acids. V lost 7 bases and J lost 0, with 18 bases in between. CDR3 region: CSARLVDTYQETQYF. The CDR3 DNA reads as TGCAGCGCCCGGCTGGTCGACACGTACCAAGAGACCCAGTACTTC.

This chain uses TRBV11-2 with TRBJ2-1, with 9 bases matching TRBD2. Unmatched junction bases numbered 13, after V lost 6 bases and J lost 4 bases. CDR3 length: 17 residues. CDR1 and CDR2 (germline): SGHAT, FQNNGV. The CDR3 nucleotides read TGTGCCAGCAGGAAGAGAGCGGGAGGTGTCGTATACAATGAGCAGTTCTTC. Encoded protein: CASRKRAGGVVYNEQFF.

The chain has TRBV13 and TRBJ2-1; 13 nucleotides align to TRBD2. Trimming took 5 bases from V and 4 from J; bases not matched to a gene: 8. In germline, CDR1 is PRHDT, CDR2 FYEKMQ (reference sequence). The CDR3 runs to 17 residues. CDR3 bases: TGTGCCAGCAGCGGACTAGCGGGAGTTCACGAATACAATGAGCAGTTCTTC. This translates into CASSGLAGVHEYNEQFF.

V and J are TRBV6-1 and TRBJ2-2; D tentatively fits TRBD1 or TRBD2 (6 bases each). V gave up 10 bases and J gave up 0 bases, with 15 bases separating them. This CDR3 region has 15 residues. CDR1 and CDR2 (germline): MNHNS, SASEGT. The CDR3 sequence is CATRGGIANTGELFF. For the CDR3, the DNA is TGTGCCACCAGGGGCGGGATCGCGAACACCGGGGAGCTGTTTTTT.

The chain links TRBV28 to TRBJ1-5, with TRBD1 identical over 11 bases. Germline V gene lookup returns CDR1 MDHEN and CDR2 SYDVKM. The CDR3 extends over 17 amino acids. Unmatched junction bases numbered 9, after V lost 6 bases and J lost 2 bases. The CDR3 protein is CASSQRTGGVGNQPQHF. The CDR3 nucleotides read TGTGCCAGCAGCCAACGGACAGGGGGCGTAGGCAATCAGCCCCAGCATTTT. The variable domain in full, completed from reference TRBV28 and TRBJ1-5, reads DVKVTQSSRYLVKRTGEKVFLECVQDMDHENMFWYRQDPGLGLRLIYFSYDVKMKEKGDIPEGYSVSREKKERFSLILESASTNQTSMYLCASSQRTGGVGNQPQHFGDGTRLSIL.

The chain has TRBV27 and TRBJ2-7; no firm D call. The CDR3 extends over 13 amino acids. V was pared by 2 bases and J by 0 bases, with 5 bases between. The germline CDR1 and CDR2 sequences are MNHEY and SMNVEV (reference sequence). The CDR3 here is CASSLTYSYEQYF. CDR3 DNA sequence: TGTGCCAGCAGTTTAACATACTCCTACGAGCAGTACTTC.

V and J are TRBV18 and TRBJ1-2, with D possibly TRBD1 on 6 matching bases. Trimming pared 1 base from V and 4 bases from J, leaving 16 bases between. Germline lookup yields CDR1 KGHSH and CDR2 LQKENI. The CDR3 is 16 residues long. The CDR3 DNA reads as TGTGCCAGCTCACCACGGGAAGGGGGTGATTTCTATGGCTACACCTTC. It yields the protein CASSPREGGDFYGYTF.

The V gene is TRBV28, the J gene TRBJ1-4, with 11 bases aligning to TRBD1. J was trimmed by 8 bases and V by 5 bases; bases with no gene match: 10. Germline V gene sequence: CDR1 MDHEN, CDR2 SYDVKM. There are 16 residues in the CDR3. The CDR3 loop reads CASSGQGAGLEEKLFF. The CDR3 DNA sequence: TGTGCCAGCAGTGGACAGGGGGCTGGTCTGGAGGAAAAACTGTTTTTT.

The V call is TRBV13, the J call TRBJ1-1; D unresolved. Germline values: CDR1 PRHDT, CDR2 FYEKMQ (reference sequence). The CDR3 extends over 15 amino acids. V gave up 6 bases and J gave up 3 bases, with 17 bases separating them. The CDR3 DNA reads TGTGCCAGCAGGACGGCATACGGAGTAGACACTGAAGCTTTCTTT. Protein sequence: CASRTAYGVDTEAFF.

The CDR3 protein is CASSTASGQGDEQYF. Here the CDR3 DNA reads TGTGCCAGCAGTACCGCCTCGGGACAGGGCGACGAGCAGTACTTC. The rearrangement links TRBV28 to TRBJ2-7; 9 bases fit TRBD1. CDR3 length: 15 residues. J gave up 5 bases and V 5 bases, and 10 bases lay outside the gene matches. The germline V gene encodes CDR1 MDHEN and CDR2 SYDVKM.